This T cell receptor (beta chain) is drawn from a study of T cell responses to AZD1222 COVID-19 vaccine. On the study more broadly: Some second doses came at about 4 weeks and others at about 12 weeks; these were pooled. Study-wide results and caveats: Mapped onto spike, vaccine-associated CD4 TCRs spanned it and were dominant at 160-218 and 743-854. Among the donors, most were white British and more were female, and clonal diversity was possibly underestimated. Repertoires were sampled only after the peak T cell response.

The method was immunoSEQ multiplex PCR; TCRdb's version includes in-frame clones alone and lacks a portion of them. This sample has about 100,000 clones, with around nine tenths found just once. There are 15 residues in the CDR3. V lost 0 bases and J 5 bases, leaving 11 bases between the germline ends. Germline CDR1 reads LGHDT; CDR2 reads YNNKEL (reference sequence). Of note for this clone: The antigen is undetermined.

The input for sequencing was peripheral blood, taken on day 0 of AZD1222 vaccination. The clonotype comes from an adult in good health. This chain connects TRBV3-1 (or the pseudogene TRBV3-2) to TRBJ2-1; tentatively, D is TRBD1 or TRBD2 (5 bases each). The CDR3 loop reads CASSQDSGRHNEQFF. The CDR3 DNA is TGTGCCAGCAGCCAAGATTCGGGGCGCCACAATGAGCAGTTCTTC.